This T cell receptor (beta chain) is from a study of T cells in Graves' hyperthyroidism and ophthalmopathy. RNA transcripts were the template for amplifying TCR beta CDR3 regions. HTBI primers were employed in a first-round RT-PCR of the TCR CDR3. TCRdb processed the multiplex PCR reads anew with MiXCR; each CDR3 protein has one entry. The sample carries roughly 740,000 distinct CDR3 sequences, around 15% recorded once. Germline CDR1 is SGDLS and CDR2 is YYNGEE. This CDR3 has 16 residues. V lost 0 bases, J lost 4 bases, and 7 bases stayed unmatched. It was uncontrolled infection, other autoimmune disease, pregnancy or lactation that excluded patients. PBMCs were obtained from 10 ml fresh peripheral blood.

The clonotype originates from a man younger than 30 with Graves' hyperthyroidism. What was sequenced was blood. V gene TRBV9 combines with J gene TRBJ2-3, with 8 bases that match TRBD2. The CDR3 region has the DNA TGTGCCAGCAGCGTAGTTCCAGCGGGAGCCCCAGATACGCAGTATTTT. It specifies CASSVVPAGAPDTQYF.